Below are 24 T cell receptor beta chains sequenced from a single sample in a study of T cell changes during pregnancy in multiple sclerosis. Here immunoSEQ multiplex PCR was the method, and the copy in TCRdb shows in-frame clones only, minus some. The repertoire holds around 100,000 clones, with around 93% as singletons. The sample in question was peripheral blood, obtained after pregnancy. Receptors originate from a female donor with multiple sclerosis, enrolled in a pregnancy study.

The chain joins TRBV15 to TRBJ1-4; 10 bases fit TRBD1. Germline trimming cut 4 bases from V and 7 bases from J; bases unmatched to any gene: 6. The CDR3 has 15 residues. From germline, CDR1 is LNHNV and CDR2 YYDKDF (reference sequence). This chain's CDR3 is CATSNRRDRGEKLFF. In DNA form, the CDR3 reads TGTGCCACCAGCAACCGCCGGGACAGGGGTGAAAAACTGTTTTTT.

In nucleotides, the CDR3 is TGTGCCAGTAGTATCCGGTTATCTGCCTACGAGCAGTACTTC. Encoded protein: CASSIRLSAYEQYF. V is TRBV19 and J is TRBJ2-7; no clear D. CDR1 and CDR2 (germline): LNHDA, SQIVND (reference sequence). The germline V and J ends were trimmed by 3 bases and 2 bases, with 11 bases remaining between them. This CDR3 comprises 14 residues.

The chain combines TRBV6-1 with TRBJ1-1, with no clear D. The CDR3 is 13 amino acids. Germline V gene data show CDR1 as MNHNS and CDR2 as SASEGT. V dropped 4 bases and J dropped 5 bases, with 11 bases sitting between them. CDR3 sequence: CASSGQPGTEAFF. The CDR3, as DNA: TGTGCCAGCAGTGGGCAGCCGGGGACTGAAGCTTTCTTT.

This clone is medium-sized (0.01 to 0.1%) by share. The chain couples TRBV28 to TRBJ1-4, with TRBD1 identical over 8 bases. Trimming took 1 base from V and 7 from J; bases not matched to a gene: 14. This CDR3 spans 18 amino acids. From germline, CDR1 is MDHEN and CDR2 SYDVKM. CDR3 amino acids: CASSLFGTGGSLVEKLFF. The CDR3 coding sequence is TGTGCCAGCAGTTTATTTGGGACAGGTGGCTCTCTTGTTGAAAAACTGTTTTTT.

The rearrangement links TRBV19 to TRBJ2-2, with 7 bases matching TRBD1. In germline, CDR1 is LNHDA, CDR2 SQIVND (reference sequence). The CDR3 runs 19 residues. The V segment lost 6 bases and the J segment 1 base; nucleotides outside the gene matches: 17. The CDR3 coding sequence is TGTGCCAGTAGCCCTCTAAGGCTAGGGAGACAGGGGAACACCGGGGAGCTGTTTTTT. Residues: CASSPLRLGRQGNTGELFF.

The V call is TRBV5-1, the J call TRBJ2-5; D may be TRBD1 (6 bases). The CDR3 covers 15 residues. Germline assignment: CDR1 SGHRS and CDR2 YFSETQ. V lost 0 bases, J lost 2 bases, and 11 bases lay in between. The CDR3 nucleotides are TGCGCCAGCAGCTTGGAAGGAACAGGGCAAGAGACCCAGTACTTC. Residues: CASSLEGTGQETQYF.

This clone occurred once. This chain joins TRBV5-1 and TRBJ2-3; the D gene is possibly TRBD2 (6 bases). The V end lost 0 bases, the J end lost 4 bases, and 12 bases lay between the germline ends. This CDR3 contains 15 residues. Per germline, CDR1 SGHRS and CDR2 YFSETQ. CDR3 nucleotide sequence: TGCGCCAGCAGCTTGGATGGGACTTACTCAGATACGCAGTATTTT. Its translation: CASSLDGTYSDTQYF.

This rearrangement joins TRBV18 to TRBJ2-7; TRBD2 is a possible D gene (5 bases). Deletions cut 7 bases from V and 6 bases from J, with 16 bases between. The CDR3 covers 13 residues. CDR1 KGHSH and CDR2 LQKENI come from the germline V gene. The CDR3 sequence is CASFAGPGSEQYF. CDR3 nucleotides: TGTGCCAGCTTTGCTGGTCCGGGATCCGAGCAGTACTTC. The variable domain in full, with the rest retrieved from reference TRBV18 and TRBJ2-7, is NAGVMQNPRHLVRRRGQEARLRCSPMKGHSHVYWYRQLPEEGLKFMVYLQKENIIDESGMPKERFSAEFPKEGPSILRIQQVVRGDSAAYFCASFAGPGSEQYFGPGTRLTVT.

This clone was picked up a small number of times. The chain carries TRBV9 and TRBJ1-2; D uncertain. The length of the CDR3 is 13 residues. Germline V lookup: CDR1 SGDLS, CDR2 YYNGEE. V gave up 0 bases and J gave up 8 bases, with 11 bases separating them. The CDR3 sequence: CASSVEITGGYTF. CDR3 nucleotides: TGTGCCAGCAGCGTAGAGATTACGGGGGGCTACACCTTC.

V and J are TRBV15 and TRBJ1-4; D remains ambiguous. Deletions cut 5 bases from V and 7 bases from J, with 14 bases between. CDR1 LNHNV and CDR2 YYDKDF come from the germline V gene (reference sequence). This CDR3 contains 14 residues. CDR3 in amino acids: CATSLQAVAEKLFF. CDR3 DNA sequence: TGTGCCACCAGCCTCCAAGCGGTTGCTGAAAAACTGTTTTTT.

V is TRBV12-5 and J is TRBJ2-3; TRBD1 aligns across 10 bases. Per the germline V gene, CDR1 is LGHNT and CDR2 is FRNRAP. V dropped 6 bases and J dropped 3; count of bases not matched to a gene: 15. The CDR3 sequence is 18 residues long. The CDR3 loop reads CASGFTGTGALRTDTQYF. The CDR3 DNA reads as TGTGCTAGTGGCTTCACCGGGACAGGGGCTCTGAGGACAGATACGCAGTATTTT.

This clone has only one observation. The chain carries TRBV5-1 and TRBJ1-1; 8 bases line up with TRBD1. This CDR3 spans 14 amino acids. V shed 5 bases, J shed 5 bases, and the junction held 8 bases outside the gene matches. The germline V gene has CDR1 SGHRS and CDR2 YFSETQ. The CDR3 nucleotides read TGCGCCAGCAGGGAGGGGACAGGCAGGACTGAAGCTTTCTTT. It yields the protein CASREGTGRTEAFF.

This CDR3 reads CASSGTPPESGTVNREQFF. The CDR3 region has the DNA TGTGCCAGCAGCGGAACTCCCCCCGAGAGCGGGACTGTAAACCGGGAGCAGTTCTTC. The gene calls are TRBV9 and TRBJ2-1, with 7 bases aligning to TRBD2. CDR1 SGDLS and CDR2 YYNGEE come from the germline V gene. Germline trimming cut 3 bases from V and 10 bases from J; bases unmatched to any gene: 25. The CDR3 runs 19 residues.

This chain links TRBV5-1 with TRBJ2-1; D unresolved. V lost 4 bases, J lost 1 base, and 12 bases lay in between. Germline CDR1 SGHRS, CDR2 YFSETQ. CDR3 size: 15 residues. CDR3 sequence: CASSGGVYSYNEQFF. DNA of the CDR3: TGCGCCAGCAGCGGCGGCGTATATTCCTACAATGAGCAGTTCTTC.

This clone was picked up one time. This chain connects TRBV4-3 to TRBJ2-2; 10 bases line up with TRBD2. Trimming removed 4 bases from V and 7 bases from J; junction bases left unmatched: 12. CDR1 LGHNA and CDR2 YSLEER come from the germline V gene. This CDR3 is built from 17 residues. The CDR3 DNA sequence: TGCGCCAGCAGCCTACATGTGAGCGGGGGGGTCGTCGGGGAGCTGTTTTTT. It yields the protein CASSLHVSGGVVGELFF.

The chain couples TRBV5-4 to TRBJ1-2, with 7 bases lining up with TRBD1. The CDR3 runs to 15 residues. Per germline, CDR1 SGHNT and CDR2 YYREEE (reference sequence). The V and J ends lost 4 bases and 3 bases, in that order; junction bases with no gene match: 9. Here the CDR3 reads CASSGATGRDYGYTF. For the CDR3, the DNA is TGTGCCAGCAGCGGCGCGACAGGGAGAGACTATGGCTACACCTTC. The whole variable domain, filled in from reference TRBV5-4 and TRBJ1-2, reads ETGVTQSPTHLIKTRGQQVTLRCSSQSGHNTVSWYQQALGQGPQFIFQYYREEENGRGNFPPRFSGLQFPNYSSELNVNALELDDSALYLCASSGATGRDYGYTFGSGTRLTVV.

The chain links TRBV4-1 to TRBJ2-1; 7 bases align to TRBD2. V lost 0 bases to trimming and J lost 10 bases; unmatched junction nucleotides: 9. The CDR3 is made up of 15 amino acids. Germline lookup yields CDR1 MGHRA and CDR2 YSYEKL. In DNA, the CDR3 is TGCGCCAGCAGCCAAGAGTCGGGACTACCACGGGAGCAGTTCTTC. Its translation is CASSQESGLPREQFF.

V usage is TRBV5-1 and J usage is TRBJ2-7, with 7 bases that match TRBD2. Trimming cost V 4 bases and J 0 bases; bases outside gene matches: 7. This CDR3 has 15 amino acids. CDR1 SGHRS and CDR2 YFSETQ come from the germline V gene. CDR3 sequence: CASSHTSASSYEQYF. The CDR3 nucleotides are TGCGCCAGCAGCCATACTAGCGCAAGCTCCTACGAGCAGTACTTC.

This clone showed up just once. The rearrangement uses TRBV7-2 and TRBJ1-2; D might be TRBD1 (6 bases). Deletions cut 2 bases from V and 3 bases from J, with 13 bases between. CDR1 and CDR2 from the germline V gene are SGHTA and FQGNSA. The length of the CDR3 is 15 residues. DNA for the CDR3: TGTGCCAGCAGCTTACAGCAGGGGACGCACTATGGCTACACCTTC. Protein sequence: CASSLQQGTHYGYTF.

V is TRBV2 and J is TRBJ1-6; D call uncertain. The germline V gene encodes CDR1 SNHLY and CDR2 FYNNEI. The V gene lost 7 bases and the J gene lost 12 bases, with 13 bases spanning the gap. The CDR3 loop spans 12 amino acids. CDR3 region: CASKAGRGPLHF. The CDR3 nucleotides read TGTGCCAGCAAAGCAGGCCGGGGACCCCTCCACTTT.

The rearrangement uses TRBV7-2 and TRBJ2-7; D is unclear. Between the trimmed V and J ends, which lost 1 base and 3 bases, there was a span of 10 bases. Germline values: CDR1 SGHTA, CDR2 FQGNSA. CDR3 length equals 14 residues. The CDR3 is CASSLVAENYEQYF. CDR3 nucleotide sequence: TGTGCCAGCAGCTTAGTGGCGGAAAACTACGAGCAGTACTTC.

The CDR3 reads CASSQYGGSVNEQFF. CDR3 DNA: TGCGCCAGCAGTCAATACGGGGGATCGGTGAATGAGCAGTTCTTC. The J gene is TRBJ2-1, the V gene TRBV23-1, with D perhaps TRBD2 (6 bases). TRBV23-1 is recorded as an ORF, its role being uncertain. The V and J ends lost 1 base and 7 bases respectively, with 14 bases between them. The CDR3 totals 15 residues.

The gene calls are TRBV12-1 and TRBJ2-7; TRBD1 is the table's D call and was not checked against the DNA. TRBV12-1 constitutes a pseudogene. This CDR3 has 19 residues. The CDR3 DNA is TGTGCCAGCAGCCCCCGGGACAGGGGGCCTTCCGACACTCCCTACGAGCAGTACTTC. Its protein is CASSPRDRGPSDTPYEQYF.

The J gene is TRBJ1-6, the V gene TRBV7-2; 7 nucleotides match TRBD1. Unmatched junction bases numbered 9, after V lost 4 bases and J lost 6 bases. The CDR3 sequence is 16 residues long. Germline CDR1 SGHTA, CDR2 FQGNSA. CDR3 loop: CASSSKGTALNSPLHF. The CDR3 DNA reads as TGTGCCAGCAGCTCTAAAGGGACAGCACTTAATTCACCCCTCCACTTT.